This TCR beta chain was captured in a study of OX40 agonist ivuxolimab in advanced cancers. As for the study in general: With a range of roughly 20 to 85, age averaged approximately 64 years, and about 83% were male.

For this clone: Its specificity is unknown.

The protocol was immunoSEQ multiplex PCR, while the TCRdb copy is restricted to in-frame clones and leaves out a portion. The sample shows about 69,000 clones, roughly nine tenths of them seen only once. Study results and limitations: Relative to CD4+ cells, CD8+ T cells on average had more expanded clones.

This specimen consisted of CD4+ or CD8+ T cells sorted from blood, obtained in a trial of the OX40 agonist ivuxolimab. This receptor was taken from an adult with an advanced solid tumor such as melanoma, head and neck, liver or kidney cancer.

For the CDR3, the DNA is TGTGCCAGCAGGGAGACGGGCCCCCCGACGGGTGAAAAACTGTTTTTT. Protein: CASRETGPPTGEKLFF. This chain connects TRBV2 to TRBJ1-4; D not resolved. Per the germline V gene, CDR1 is SNHLY and CDR2 is FYNNEI. Trimming cost V 6 bases and J 7 bases, with 21 bases left between them. The CDR3 covers 16 residues.